These 32 T cell receptor beta chains were all obtained from the same sample, sequenced in a study of T cell responses to AZD1222 COVID-19 vaccine. Assay used: immunoSEQ multiplex PCR; TCRdb lists only in-frame clones, some missing. This sample has about 120,000 clones, with around 93% found just once. The source material was peripheral blood, sampled on day 0 of AZD1222 vaccination. The receptors derive from an adult in good health.

V and J are TRBV5-1 and TRBJ2-5; 11 bases line up with TRBD2. The V and J ends lost 4 bases and 4 bases, in that order; junction bases with no gene match: 9. CDR1 is SGHRS and CDR2 is YFSETQ in the germline V gene. CDR3 length: 16 residues. The CDR3 here is CASSPSSGGATETQYF. CDR3 sequence (DNA): TGCGCCAGCAGCCCGAGTAGCGGGGGGGCCACAGAGACCCAGTACTTC.

This clone was observed once. The genes are TRBV28 and TRBJ2-1, with D tentatively TRBD1 (5 bases). V lost 3 bases, J lost 8 bases, and 11 bases lay in between. The CDR3 spans 13 residues. From germline, CDR1 is MDHEN and CDR2 SYDVKM. CDR3 amino acids: CASSFRVWDEQFF. The CDR3 DNA reads as TGTGCCAGCAGTTTCAGGGTTTGGGATGAGCAGTTCTTC.

The V gene is TRBV19, the J gene TRBJ2-2; D not certain. Germline V gives CDR1 LNHDA, CDR2 SQIVND (reference sequence). The CDR3 extends over 15 amino acids. V was clipped by 7 bases and J by 3 bases, with 15 bases between them. CDR3 in amino acids: CASNPLASHTGELFF. The DNA for the CDR3 is TGTGCCAGTAACCCCCTCGCCTCCCACACCGGGGAGCTGTTTTTT.

This clone was seen just once. V usage is TRBV9 and J usage is TRBJ2-5; D gene uncertain. The CDR3 length is 17 residues. Germline values: CDR1 SGDLS, CDR2 YYNGEE. V was pared by 0 bases and J by 5 bases, with 20 bases between. DNA of the CDR3: TGTGCCAGCAGCGTAGAGGATCGGCAGGCAGGCGAGGAGACCCAGTACTTC. Its protein is CASSVEDRQAGEETQYF.

This clone was found once. This chain joins TRBV10-3 and TRBJ2-1; 14 nucleotides line up with TRBD2. The germline V gene encodes CDR1 ENHRY and CDR2 SYGVKD. The CDR3 length is 17 residues. V gave up 3 bases and J gave up 9 bases; unmatched junction bases: 10. The CDR3 DNA follows: TGTGCCATCAGTGACCCCCGACTAGCGGGGGGGTGGGGTGAGCAGTTCTTC. Its translation: CAISDPRLAGGWGEQFF.

This chain uses TRBV4-1 with TRBJ1-4, with D possibly TRBD1 on 6 matching bases. This CDR3 region has 17 residues. Trimming left V 0 bases short and J 0 bases short, with 11 bases between. Germline V lookup: CDR1 MGHRA, CDR2 YSYEKL. Here the CDR3 reads CASSQDQRQATNEKLFF. CDR3 in DNA: TGCGCCAGCAGCCAAGACCAAAGACAGGCAACTAATGAAAAACTGTTTTTT.

The V call is TRBV12-3 or TRBV12-4, the J call TRBJ1-1; D might be TRBD1 (6 bases). V dropped 8 bases and J dropped 0 bases, with 10 bases sitting between them. This CDR3 has 13 residues. In DNA form, the CDR3 reads TGTGCCAGCGGCAGGGGACTGAACACTGAAGCTTTCTTT. Encoded protein: CASGRGLNTEAFF.

V and J are TRBV7-9 and TRBJ1-4, with a tentative D call TRBD1 (5 bases). Germline values: CDR1 SEHNR, CDR2 FQNEAQ (reference sequence). The ends were cut back, 1 base at V and 2 bases at J, with 8 bases in the middle. The CDR3 contains 15 residues. In nucleotides, the CDR3 is TGTGCCAGCAGCTTAGTAGGGGACACTAATGAAAAACTGTTTTTT. This gives the protein CASSLVGDTNEKLFF.

The chain couples TRBV19 to TRBJ2-6; D tentatively reads TRBD1 or TRBD2 (6 bases each). Trimming took off 8 bases at V and 0 bases at J, with 11 bases between the two ends. The CDR3 extends over 15 amino acids. Per the germline V gene, CDR1 is LNHDA and CDR2 is SQIVND (reference sequence). This CDR3 is CASLGGFSGANVLTF. The CDR3 nucleotides read TGTGCCAGTTTAGGGGGGTTCTCTGGGGCCAACGTCCTGACTTTC.

The CDR3 DNA follows: TGTGCCAGCAGTTATAGGGCCTTTGGTAATGAAAAACTGTTTTTT. As protein: CASSYRAFGNEKLFF. The chain couples TRBV13 to TRBJ1-4, with no clear D. The CDR3 has 15 residues. V gave up 6 bases and J gave up 4 bases, with 15 bases separating them. Germline CDR1 reads PRHDT; CDR2 reads FYEKMQ (reference sequence).

CDR3 residues: CASSPPGSGLDTEAFF. CDR3 in DNA: TGTGCCAGCAGCCCCCCCGGATCGGGGTTAGACACTGAAGCTTTCTTT. This chain links TRBV3-1 (or the pseudogene TRBV3-2) with TRBJ1-1; D is unresolved. Per germline, CDR1 LGHDT and CDR2 YNNKEL (reference sequence). This CDR3 contains 16 residues. The ends were cut back, 4 bases at V and 3 bases at J, with 18 bases in the middle.

The sample holds one count of this clone. The chain has TRBV3-1 (or the pseudogene TRBV3-2) and TRBJ2-1, with 11 bases identical to TRBD2. Germline CDR1 reads LGHDT; CDR2 reads YNNKEL (reference sequence). Trimming removed 4 bases from V and 9 bases from J; junction bases left unmatched: 11. The CDR3 has 16 amino acids. DNA for the CDR3: TGTGCCAGCAGCCCACTGACTAGCGGGGCATCTTTTGAGCAGTTCTTC. As protein: CASSPLTSGASFEQFF.

This sequence joins TRBV18 and TRBJ2-7, with 11 bases aligning to TRBD2. The CDR3 extends over 15 amino acids. Germline CDR1 is KGHSH and CDR2 is LQKENI. The V gene end was trimmed by 3 bases and the J gene end by 2 bases; junction bases not matched to a gene: 3. CDR3: CASSPTSGMTYEQYF. The CDR3, as DNA: TGTGCCAGCTCACCGACTAGCGGGATGACCTACGAGCAGTACTTC.

This chain connects TRBV19 to TRBJ1-5; weak D call: TRBD1 (5 bases). Between the trimmed V and J ends, which lost 11 bases and 2 bases, there was a span of 16 bases. Germline V gives CDR1 LNHDA, CDR2 SQIVND (reference sequence). This CDR3 has 14 amino acids. The CDR3: CAPRGVKCNQPQHF. The CDR3 DNA sequence: TGTGCCCCTAGGGGTGTGAAGTGCAATCAGCCCCAGCATTTT.

In its sample, this clone was seen once. This sequence joins TRBV27 and TRBJ1-5, with a possible D match to TRBD1 (5 bases). There are 13 residues in the CDR3. The germline V and J ends were trimmed by 5 bases and 4 bases, with 9 bases remaining between them. CDR1 is MNHEY, CDR2 SMNVEV, per germline (reference sequence). CDR3 amino acids: CASSTGTNQPQHF. The CDR3 bases are TGTGCCAGCAGTACAGGCACTAATCAGCCCCAGCATTTT.

With regard to this clone: With a much larger clone just one base away, this may be a read error. The rearrangement links TRBV7-9 to TRBJ1-1, with 7 bases lining up with TRBD1. CDR1 is SEHNR and CDR2 is FQNEAQ in the germline V gene (reference sequence). Trimming at V came to 3 bases and at J to 1 base, leaving 2 bases not matched to a gene. CDR3 length: 14 amino acids. CDR3 coding DNA: TGTGCCAGCAGCTTCCGGGACAGGAACACTGAAGCTTTCTTT. This encodes CASSFRDRNTEAFF. Using reference TRBV7-9 and TRBJ1-1 for the parts outside the CDR3, the full variable domain is DTGVSQNPRHKITKRGQNVTFRCDPISEHNRLYWYRQTLGQGPEFLTYFQNEAQLEKSRLLSDRFSAERPKGSFSTLEIQRTEQGDSAMYLCASSFRDRNTEAFFGQGTRLTVV.

The chain carries TRBV29-1 and TRBJ1-5; 12 positions agree with TRBD1. This CDR3 is 14 amino acids long. The trim removed 6 bases at V and 6 bases at J, leaving 6 bases unmatched. Germline values: CDR1 SQVTM, CDR2 ANQGSEA. CDR3 nucleotides: TGCAGCGTGGGGGACAGGGGGCCGGGTCAGCCCCAGCATTTT. Protein sequence: CSVGDRGPGQPQHF.

CDR3 DNA: TGTGCCAGCAGGGTAGCGGAACCGAACACCGGGGAGCTGTTTTTT. Residues: CASRVAEPNTGELFF. The V call is TRBV5-5, the J call TRBJ2-2; tentatively, D is TRBD2 (6 bases). V was shortened by 5 bases and J by 0 bases, with 11 bases between the two germline ends. The CDR3 has 15 residues. Germline CDR1 SGHKS, CDR2 YYEKEE (reference sequence).

CDR3 sequence reads: CASSITGAHNEQFF. The CDR3 nucleotides are TGTGCCAGTAGTATAACGGGGGCCCACAATGAGCAGTTCTTC. The J gene is TRBJ2-1, the V gene TRBV19, with D tentatively TRBD1 or TRBD2 (6 bases each). The ends were cut back, 2 bases at V and 5 bases at J, with 10 bases in the middle. The CDR3 has 14 residues. The germline V gene encodes CDR1 LNHDA and CDR2 SQIVND (reference sequence). The full variable domain, completed using reference TRBV19 and TRBJ2-1, is DGGITQSPKYLFRKEGQNVTLSCEQNLNHDAMYWYRQDPGQGLRLIYYSQIVNDFQKGDIAEGYSVSREKKESFPLTVTSAQKNPTAFYLCASSITGAHNEQFFGPGTRLTVL.

The CDR3 is CASSLGQADGYTF. The CDR3 DNA follows: TGTGCCAGCAGTCTGGGACAGGCGGATGGCTACACCTTC. The V and J genes are TRBV12-3 or TRBV12-4 and TRBJ1-2, with 8 bases matching TRBD1. V shed 5 bases, J shed 6 bases, and the junction held 5 bases outside the gene matches. This CDR3 is 13 amino acids long.

J is TRBJ1-3 and V is TRBV21-1; the table calls TRBD1, which could not be checked here. TRBV21-1 is classified as a pseudogene. The CDR3 contains 15 residues. The CDR3 DNA is TGTGCCAGCAGCCGATGGGGCGGCAAGGGAAACACCATATATTTT. It is translated as CASSRWGGKGNTIYF.

The CDR3 is CASSDRDESSYEQYF. For the CDR3, the DNA is TGTGCCAGCAGTGACAGGGACGAGAGCTCCTACGAGCAGTACTTC. The rearrangement joins TRBV6-1 to TRBJ2-7; either TRBD1 or TRBD2 may fit D (5 bases each). The CDR3 consists of 15 residues. Trimming cost V 3 bases and J 0 bases, with 12 bases left between them. CDR1 and CDR2 from the germline V gene are MNHNS and SASEGT.

V and J are TRBV7-2 and TRBJ2-3; D not certain. Germline V gene data show CDR1 as SGHTA and CDR2 as FQGNSA. The CDR3 loop spans 16 amino acids. V was pared by 5 bases and J by 0 bases, with 15 bases between. CDR3 loop: CASSPASLISTDTQYF. CDR3 bases: TGTGCCAGCAGCCCAGCTTCCTTAATTAGCACAGATACGCAGTATTTT.

V is TRBV6-5 and J is TRBJ2-3, with D perhaps assigned TRBD1 or TRBD2 (5 bases each). Germline CDR1 reads MNHEY; CDR2 reads SVGAGI. The CDR3 runs to 14 residues. V lost 5 bases, J lost 2 bases, and 11 bases lay in between. DNA for the CDR3: TGTGCCAGCAGTCCGGGACCCCCCACAGATACGCAGTATTTT. This sequence encodes CASSPGPPTDTQYF.

The table lists this clone with a count of one. This chain links TRBV5-1 with TRBJ2-1; 11 nucleotides match TRBD2. V was clipped by 0 bases and J by 4 bases; unmatched bases: 9. The CDR3 is made up of 18 amino acids. Germline V gene lookup returns CDR1 SGHRS and CDR2 YFSETQ. CDR3 bases: TGCGCCAGCAGCTTGGGGAGGGGGACTAGCGGTATATACAATGAGCAGTTCTTC. Amino acid sequence: CASSLGRGTSGIYNEQFF.

CDR3 in DNA: TGTGCCAGCAGCTTAGCCCCTAGCGGTACCTACGAGCAGTACTTC. Protein: CASSLAPSGTYEQYF. This rearrangement joins TRBV11-2 to TRBJ2-7; TRBD2 agrees at 7 bases. V trimming: 1 base; J trimming: 2 bases; junction bases outside the gene matches: 5. Germline V gene data show CDR1 as SGHAT and CDR2 as FQNNGV. The CDR3 runs 15 residues.

The chain uses TRBV7-9 and TRBJ2-1, with D possibly matching TRBD1 (6 bases). Germline V lookup: CDR1 SEHNR, CDR2 FQNEAQ (reference sequence). V was clipped by 1 base and J by 4 bases, with 11 bases between them. This CDR3 is built from 15 residues. Here the CDR3 reads CASSLGQGGYNEQFF. The DNA for the CDR3 is TGTGCCAGCAGCTTAGGACAAGGGGGTTACAATGAGCAGTTCTTC.

The rearrangement uses TRBV28 and TRBJ2-7; D is perhaps TRBD1 or TRBD2 (5 bases each). The V end lost 5 bases, the J end lost 6 bases, and 11 bases lay between the germline ends. Germline values: CDR1 MDHEN, CDR2 SYDVKM. The CDR3 loop spans 12 amino acids. The CDR3 sequence: CASSMRGGEQYF. The CDR3 coding sequence is TGTGCCAGCAGTATGAGGGGTGGCGAGCAGTACTTC.

The gene calls are TRBV15 and TRBJ1-1, with D tentatively TRBD1 (5 bases). This CDR3 is built from 14 residues. The germline gives CDR1 LNHNV, CDR2 YYDKDF (reference sequence). The V and J ends lost 0 bases and 5 bases respectively, with 10 bases between them. This CDR3 reads CATSREVQGTEAFF. CDR3 DNA sequence: TGTGCCACCAGCAGAGAAGTGCAGGGTACTGAAGCTTTCTTT. Using reference TRBV15 and TRBJ1-1 for the parts outside the CDR3, the full variable domain is DAMVIQNPRYQVTQFGKPVTLSCSQTLNHNVMYWYQQKSSQAPKLLFHYYDKDFNNEADTPDNFQSRRPNTSFCFLDIRSPGLGDTAMYLCATSREVQGTEAFFGQGTRLTVV.

This clone was recorded only once. J is TRBJ1-5 and V is TRBV5-6; tentative D call: TRBD1 (5 bases). CDR1 and CDR2 (germline): SGHDT, YYEEEE. Trimming stripped 4 bases from V and 5 bases from J, with 7 bases between. The CDR3 sequence is 12 residues long. Here the CDR3 reads CASSAGDQPQHF. CDR3 bases: TGTGCCAGCAGCGCGGGGGATCAGCCCCAGCATTTT.

This chain connects TRBV6-6 to TRBJ1-2; no reliable D call. Germline CDR1 and CDR2: MNHNY and SVGAGI (reference sequence). This CDR3 has 12 amino acids. Between the trimmed V and J ends, which lost 7 bases and 2 bases, there was a span of 8 bases. The CDR3 coding sequence is TGTGCCAGCAAAGAATTCAACTATGGCTACACCTTC. Translated, it gives CASKEFNYGYTF.

The V call is TRBV5-1, the J call TRBJ2-3; 8 bases line up with TRBD1. The CDR3 totals 16 residues. The V gene's germline CDR1 is SGHRS and CDR2 YFSETQ. V trimming: 2 bases; J trimming: 6 bases; junction bases outside the gene matches: 11. The CDR3, as DNA: TGCGCCAGCAGCTTCGGCGGCCAGGGGGCCACGGATACGCAGTATTTT. This translates into CASSFGGQGATDTQYF.